This section outlines one TCR beta chain sequence together with its context. A junction end diverges from the germline sequence, so it may reflect a read error. These data originate in a study of CD8 T cells in Susac syndrome. The germline V gene encodes CDR1 SEHNR and CDR2 FQNEAQ (reference sequence). The CDR3 loop spans 16 amino acids. A quantity of roughly 0.5 to 1 ug RNA underwent reverse transcription using random hexamers. One entry per CDR3 protein results from TCRdb running MiXCR on the immunoSEQ multiplex PCR reads. The sample records about 190,000 distinct CDR3 sequences, about 91% being singletons.

The receptor comes from a human donor with Susac syndrome. Specimen: CD4+ T cells from PBMCs. This chain connects TRBV7-9 to TRBJ2-1; 9 bases match TRBD1. The CDR3 sequence: CASSLRGTGPYNEQLF. The CDR3 DNA is TGTGCCAGCAGCCTAAGGGGGACAGGGCCCTACAATGAGCAGCTCTTC.